The 9 T cell receptor beta chains listed next were all sequenced from one sample in a study of spatial heterogeneity in lung cancer. Each CDR3 protein is one row after TCRdb ran MiXCR on the 5' RACE reads. The sample has 5,000 to 5,500 distinct CDR3 sequences; 5.1% are singletons. Time point given: sample taken at primary tumor resection. Sequencing used normal lung tissue next to the tumor, obtained at surgery. These receptors were collected from a female donor with early-stage non-small cell lung cancer.

By share, this clonotype ranks as medium-sized. The chain links TRBV10-3 to TRBJ2-5; D ambiguous. Germline values: CDR1 ENHRY, CDR2 SYGVKD. The CDR3 is made up of 14 amino acids. The V gene lost 3 bases and the J gene lost 5 bases, with 13 bases spanning the gap. The CDR3 region has the DNA TGTGCCATCAGTGACCCGAAAGGAAGTGAGACCCAGTACTTC. Protein product: CAISDPKGSETQYF.

By proportion, this clonotype is medium-sized. The chain's CDR3 is CASSERRGEPQHF. The CDR3 DNA reads as TGTGCCAGCAGTGAACGTAGAGGAGAGCCCCAGCATTTT. This sequence joins TRBV2 and TRBJ1-5; no definite D call. The CDR3 spans 13 residues. V dropped 2 bases and J dropped 8 bases, with 10 bases sitting between them. Germline CDR1 and CDR2: SNHLY and FYNNEI.

In its sample, this clonotype ranks as medium-sized. The V gene is TRBV7-2, the J gene TRBJ2-1; 13 positions match TRBD2. Unmatched junction bases numbered 6, after V lost 5 bases and J lost 5 bases. This CDR3 spans 16 amino acids. CDR1 and CDR2 from the germline V gene are SGHTA and FQGNSA. The CDR3 loop is CASSPGGTSGNNEQFF. The CDR3 DNA follows: TGTGCCAGCAGCCCCGGGGGGACTAGCGGGAACAATGAGCAGTTCTTC.

Judged by abundance, this clonotype is medium-sized. V usage is TRBV6-5 and J usage is TRBJ2-1; the match to TRBD2 covers 7 bases. With 4 bases clipped from V and 0 bases from J, the junction kept 6 bases outside the gene matches. This CDR3 region has 16 residues. Germline V CDR1 and CDR2: MNHEY, SVGAGI. The CDR3 nucleotides read TGTGCCAGCAGTTGGAGCGGGGTAGCCTCCTACAATGAGCAGTTCTTC. Translation: CASSWSGVASYNEQFF.

In its sample, this clonotype is medium-sized. The chain joins TRBV27 to TRBJ2-5, with D possibly called TRBD1 or TRBD2 (5 bases each). This CDR3 comprises 14 residues. Looked up from germline, CDR1 is MNHEY and CDR2 is SMNVEV (reference sequence). V dropped 5 bases and J dropped 4 bases, with 14 bases sitting between them. CDR3 loop: CASSRDPRGETQYF. The CDR3 nucleotides read TGTGCCAGCAGTAGGGACCCCCGGGGAGAGACCCAGTACTTC.

This clonotype qualifies as medium-sized. CDR3 residues: CASSSQETQYF. DNA for the CDR3: TGTGCCAGCAGCTCCCAAGAGACCCAGTACTTC. This sequence joins TRBV7-8 and TRBJ2-5, with D unresolved. This CDR3 has 11 residues. Trimming took off 4 bases at V and 1 base at J, with 1 base between the two ends. Germline CDR1 reads SGHVS; CDR2 reads FQNEAQ. The full variable domain, rest sourced from reference TRBV7-8 and TRBJ2-5, is GAGVSQSPRYKVAKRGQDVALRCDPISGHVSLFWYQQALGQGPEFLTYFQNEAQLDKSGLPSDRFFAERPEGSVSTLKIQRTQQEDSAVYLCASSSQETQYFGPGTRLLVL.

There are many counts of this clonotype. V and J are TRBV2 and TRBJ2-5; 10 nucleotides agree with TRBD2. CDR3 length: 16 residues. J was trimmed by 4 bases and V by 4 bases; bases with no gene match: 9. Germline V gene sequence: CDR1 SNHLY, CDR2 FYNNEI. For the CDR3, the DNA is TGTGCCAGCAGTGGGGGCCTAGCGGGAGTTGGAGAGACCCAGTACTTC. This translates into CASSGGLAGVGETQYF.

This clonotype qualifies as medium-sized. This sequence joins TRBV5-1 and TRBJ1-1; D remains ambiguous. The germline CDR1 and CDR2 sequences are SGHRS and YFSETQ. Trimming shortened V by 2 bases and J by 0 bases, and 11 bases separated the two germline ends. CDR3 length equals 15 residues. The CDR3 DNA sequence: TGCGCCAGCAGCTTCATGGAAAGGGTGAACACTGAAGCTTTCTTT. It yields the protein CASSFMERVNTEAFF.

The rearrangement uses TRBV14 and TRBJ2-2, with D maybe TRBD2 (5 bases). Per germline, CDR1 SGHDN and CDR2 FVKESK. V was clipped by 1 base and J by 8 bases, with 14 bases between them. The CDR3 is made up of 15 amino acids. The CDR3 here is CASSQVSSGLGELFF. CDR3 nucleotides: TGTGCCAGCAGCCAAGTGTCGTCCGGACTTGGGGAGCTGTTTTTT. Variable domain in full (rest from reference TRBV14 and TRBJ2-2): EAGVTQFPSHSVIEKGQTVTLRCDPISGHDNLYWYRRVMGKEIKFLLHFVKESKQDESGMPNNRFLAERTGGTYSTLKVQPAELEDSGVYFCASSQVSSGLGELFFGEGSRLTVL.